Given below is one TCR beta chain in context. This clonotype has a handful of counts. The clone's antigen remains unknown. One base away there is no much larger clone; base qualities are not given. The donors were roughly 38 Caucasian individuals from Russia, aged roughly 6 to 100 years, who were systemically healthy. About 9.1 milliliters of peripheral blood were collected from each donor into EDTA-treated Vacutainer tubes. PBMCs were isolated by Ficoll-Paque density-gradient centrifugation, with at least 6.5 million obtained per sample. Total RNA was extracted from PBMCs with Trizol reagent, with at least 6 micrograms obtained per sample. Naive CD45RAhigh/CD27high T cell percentages were measured by flow cytometry on a PBMC aliquot from every donor. The data were obtained in a study of blood T cells in healthy people across ages (dated by TCRdb to about 2015). Context from the whole study: In model experiments, template switching captured roughly one uniquely barcoded TCR beta cDNA molecule for every two T cells. To avoid experimental bias, donors of different ages were randomly spread across the sequencing lanes. The donors were split into four age groups: young (average about 15 years), middle-aged (roughly 39), aged (62) and long-lived (over 80). The study measured age-related changes in TCR beta repertoire diversity using deep sequencing normalized with unique cDNA molecular identifiers. Two additional independent replicas of 1 million unique cDNA reads from the same blood draw were analyzed for two donors (one aged 18 to 30 and one aged 80 or older). Beyond this particular receptor, the publication reports: As age increased, observed TCR beta diversity per million T cells dropped in a roughly linear way, and a significant reduction was already evident by age approximately 40. Because donor CMV infection status was unknown, age-related changes in expanded clonotypes were potentially confounded. Compared with the aged group, the long-lived group had more naive CD4+ T cells, fewer expanded clones and increased TCR diversity, suggesting age selection. Estimates of total diversity based on one million sequenced T cells were considered lower bounds and underestimates. Because profiling used bulk unsorted PBMCs, naive and antigen-experienced compartments could not be compared conclusively. Observed TCR beta diversity correlated strongly with the percentage of naive T cells measured by flow cytometry.

Libraries were made using 5' RACE. Sequencing was carried out with an Illumina HiSeq 2500. A second PCR of roughly 6 to 11 cycles was run with a J-beta primer mix and a sample-barcoded 5' primer. A unique molecular identifier was introduced onto each TCR beta cDNA molecule by a template-switch 5' adaptor carrying 12 random nucleotides. Each sample yielded at least 2.5 million CDR3-containing paired-end reads. All of the RNA was converted into first-strand cDNA using the Mint cDNA synthesis kit, with a TRBC-specific oligonucleotide serving as the primer. Following uracil-DNA glycosylase treatment, all cDNA underwent a first 18-cycle PCR with the universal primers M1SS and BC2_uni_R. Regarding the original processing steps: For normalization, 1 million high-quality reads, each with a distinct molecular identifier, were randomly selected from each sample. Instead of being binned into consensus sequences, reads with shared molecular identifiers were discarded. MiTCR, with a Q25 quality threshold and the strictest error-elimination algorithm, was used for CDR3 identification, clonotype clustering and error correction. A nonparametric unseen species model with Euler transformation was used to estimate a lower bound on total TCR beta diversity. The public sequencing data were trimmed at Q25 with fastp and processed into clonotypes with MiXCR by TCRdb, which kept only in-frame beta chains. Rows matching on CDR3 protein sequence are summarized as one entry with the most common DNA and genes. In this record, the V and J calls reflect TCRdb's handling and not the investigators' own analysis. The table for this sample lists about a million distinct CDR3 sequences; around 49% of them were counted only once. Clones ranked in the top ten supply under 15% of the sample.

The CDR3 runs 14 amino acids, cysteine and phenylalanine included. Here the CDR3 DNA is all that survives: 42 bases in frame from base 1. Deletion took 3 bases off V and 4 bases off J, with a span of 13 bases between the germline ends. For CDR1 and CDR2, the germline V gene lists SQVTM and ANQGSEA. The clonotype was recovered from a man between 25 and 39 years old in good health. The sample taken for sequencing was blood. The chain joins TRBV29-1 to TRBJ2-1, with the D gene uncertain. The CDR3 loop reads CSVDGESVYNEQFF. The DNA reads as follows: TGCAGCGTTGATGGGGAATCGGTATACAATGAGCAGTTCTTC.